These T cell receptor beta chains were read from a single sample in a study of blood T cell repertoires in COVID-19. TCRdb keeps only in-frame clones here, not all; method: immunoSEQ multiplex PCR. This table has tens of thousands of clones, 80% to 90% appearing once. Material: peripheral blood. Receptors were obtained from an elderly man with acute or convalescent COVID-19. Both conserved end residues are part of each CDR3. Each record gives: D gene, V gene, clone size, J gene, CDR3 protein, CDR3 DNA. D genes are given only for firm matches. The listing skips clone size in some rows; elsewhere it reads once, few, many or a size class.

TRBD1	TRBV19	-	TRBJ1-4	CASSSPGQATNEKLFF	TGTGCCAGTAGTTCTCCCGGACAGGCAACTAATGAAAAACTGTTTTTT
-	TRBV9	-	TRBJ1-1	CASSVSAGRTEAFF	TGTGCCAGCAGCGTGAGCGCAGGGCGGACTGAAGCTTTCTTT
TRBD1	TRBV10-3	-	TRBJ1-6	CAIGRDRANSPLHF	TGCGCCATCGGCCGGGACAGGGCTAATTCACCCCTCCACTTT
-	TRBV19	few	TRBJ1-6	CASSISQGGSPLHF	TGTGCCAGTAGTATAAGTCAGGGTGGATCACCCCTCCACTTT
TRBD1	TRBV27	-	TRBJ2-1	CASSLSRTGYYNEQFF	TGTGCCAGCAGTTTAAGTCGGACAGGGTACTACAATGAGCAGTTCTTC
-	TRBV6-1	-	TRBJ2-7	CASSERGRGTYEQYF	TGTGCCAGCAGTGAAAGGGGCAGGGGAACCTACGAGCAGTACTTC
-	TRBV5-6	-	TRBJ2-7	CASSLAGFPPYEQYF	TGTGCCAGCAGCTTGGCAGGGTTCCCTCCCTACGAGCAGTACTTC
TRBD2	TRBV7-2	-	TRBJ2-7	CASSLRRGGTYEQYF	TGTGCCAGCAGCTTAAGGCGGGGGGGGACCTACGAGCAGTACTTC
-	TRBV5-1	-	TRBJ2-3	CASIAGGTDTQYF	TGCGCCAGCATAGCAGGGGGCACAGATACGCAGTATTTT
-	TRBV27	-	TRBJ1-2	CASRQYEGLGYTF	TGTGCCAGCAGACAATATGAGGGTCTTGGCTACACCTTC
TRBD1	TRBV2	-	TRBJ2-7	CASSERAGTGASYEQYF	TGTGCCAGCAGTGAAAGGGCCGGGACAGGGGCCTCCTACGAGCAGTACTTC
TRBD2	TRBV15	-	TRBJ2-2	CATSWTSSNTGELFF	TGTGCCACCAGTTGGACTAGCAGCAACACCGGGGAGCTGTTTTTT
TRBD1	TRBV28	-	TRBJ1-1	CASSRTGGTTEAFF	TGTGCCAGCAGTCGCACAGGGGGGACCACTGAAGCTTTCTTT
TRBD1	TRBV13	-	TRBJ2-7	CASSATPGTGGSYEQYF	TGTGCCAGCAGCGCCACCCCCGGGACAGGGGGCTCCTACGAGCAGTACTTC
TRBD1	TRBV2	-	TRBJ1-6	CASKRGQHNSPLHF	TGTGCCAGCAAGAGGGGGCAACATAATTCACCCCTCCACTTT
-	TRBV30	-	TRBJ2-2	CAQAVANTGELFF	TGTGCCCAAGCGGTAGCGAACACCGGGGAGCTGTTTTTT
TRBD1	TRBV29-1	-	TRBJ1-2	CSVPGQSSGYGYTF	TGCAGCGTCCCGGGACAGTCCTCCGGCTATGGCTACACCTTC
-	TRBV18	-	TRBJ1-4	CASSLNRQPNEKLFF	TGTGCCAGCTCACTAAACCGACAGCCTAATGAAAAACTGTTTTTT
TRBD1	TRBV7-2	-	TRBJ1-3	CASSWGTGGDTIYF	TGTGCCAGCAGCTGGGGGACAGGGGGGGACACCATATATTTT
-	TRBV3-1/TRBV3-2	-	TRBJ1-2	CASSQDREALGGYTF	TGTGCCAGCAGCCAAGACAGGGAGGCCCTGGGGGGCTACACCTTC
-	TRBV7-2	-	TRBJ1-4	CASSLSGTEDEKLFF	TGTGCCAGCAGCCTTAGCGGGACCGAGGATGAAAAACTGTTTTTT
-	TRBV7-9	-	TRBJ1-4	CASSFSMTNEKLFF	TGTGCCAGCAGCTTTAGTATGACTAATGAAAAACTGTTTTTT
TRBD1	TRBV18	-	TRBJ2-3	CASSPRQGIDTQYF	TGTGCCAGCTCACCGCGACAGGGAATCGATACGCAGTATTTT
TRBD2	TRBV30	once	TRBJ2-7	CAWRGLGPEQYF	TGTGCCTGGAGAGGACTAGGACCCGAGCAGTACTTC
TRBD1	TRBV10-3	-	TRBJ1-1	CAISGTGSSEAFF	TGTGCCATCAGCGGGACAGGGAGCTCTGAAGCTTTCTTT
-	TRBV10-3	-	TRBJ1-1	CAITDPGQANTEAFF	TGTGCCATCACTGACCCAGGGCAGGCGAACACTGAAGCTTTCTTT
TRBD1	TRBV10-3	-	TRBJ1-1	CAIRGITTGVEAFF	TGTGCCATCAGGGGGATCACGACAGGGGTCGAAGCTTTCTTT
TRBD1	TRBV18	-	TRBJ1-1	CASSPQGQGSEAFF	TGTGCCAGCTCACCCCAGGGACAGGGGTCTGAAGCTTTCTTT
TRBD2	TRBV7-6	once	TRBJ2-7	CASSQRPGGTYEQYF	TGTGCCAGCAGCCAGCGCCCGGGGGGTACCTACGAGCAGTACTTC
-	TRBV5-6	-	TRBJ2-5	CASRTLGGLVEETQYF	TGTGCCAGCAGAACCCTCGGGGGGCTGGTCGAAGAGACCCAGTACTTC
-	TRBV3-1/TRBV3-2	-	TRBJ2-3	CASSQDRVGADTQYF	TGTGCCAGCAGCCAAGATCGGGTAGGTGCAGATACGCAGTATTTT
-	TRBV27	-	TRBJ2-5	CASSSRRGVETQYF	TGTGCCAGCAGTTCCCGACGGGGTGTAGAGACCCAGTACTTC
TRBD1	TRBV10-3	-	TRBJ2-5	CAISEKDRGPETQYF	TGTGCCATCAGTGAAAAGGACAGGGGGCCGGAGACCCAGTACTTC
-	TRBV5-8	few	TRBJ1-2	CASSFRGAYGYTF	TGTGCCAGCAGCTTCAGGGGTGCCTATGGCTACACCTTC
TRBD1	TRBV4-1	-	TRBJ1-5	CASSQSPTGARNQPQHF	TGCGCCAGCAGCCAATCCCCTACAGGGGCTAGAAATCAGCCCCAGCATTTT
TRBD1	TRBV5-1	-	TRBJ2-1	CASSLADRDLNEQFF	TGCGCCAGCAGCTTGGCGGACAGGGACCTAAATGAGCAGTTCTTC
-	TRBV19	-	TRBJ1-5	CASSVGTGGNQPQHF	TGTGCCAGTAGTGTCGGGACGGGAGGAAATCAGCCCCAGCATTTT
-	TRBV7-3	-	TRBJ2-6	CASSSPAGTGANVLTF	TGTGCCAGCAGCTCCCCCGCGGGGACCGGGGCCAACGTCCTGACTTTC
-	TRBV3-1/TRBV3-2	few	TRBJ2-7	CASSLSGQGGGQYF	TGTGCCAGCAGCCTCTCCGGACAGGGAGGGGGTCAGTACTTC
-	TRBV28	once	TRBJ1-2	CASTPGRGSYGYTF	TGTGCCAGCACCCCCGGGCGCGGGTCCTATGGCTACACCTTC
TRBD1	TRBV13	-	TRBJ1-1	CASGVGTGTEAFF	TGTGCCAGCGGGGTGGGGACAGGGACTGAAGCTTTCTTT
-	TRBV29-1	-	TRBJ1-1	CSVKRTRNTEAFF	TGCAGCGTTAAGAGGACAAGGAACACTGAAGCTTTCTTT
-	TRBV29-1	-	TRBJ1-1	CSVEADRGTEAFF	TGCAGCGTTGAAGCCGATCGGGGCACTGAAGCTTTCTTT
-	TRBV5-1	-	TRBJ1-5	CASSLDQGNNQPQHF	TGCGCCAGCAGCTTGGACCAGGGGAACAATCAGCCCCAGCATTTT
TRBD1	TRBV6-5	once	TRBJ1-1	CASRRPGGTEAFF	TGTGCCAGCAGGAGGCCAGGGGGCACTGAAGCTTTCTTT
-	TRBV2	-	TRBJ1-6	CASSYLRVENSPLHF	TGTGCCAGCAGCTATCTCAGGGTGGAGAATTCACCCCTCCACTTT
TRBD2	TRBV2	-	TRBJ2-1	CASIPGRGSYNEQFF	TGTGCCAGCATCCCAGGGCGGGGGAGCTACAATGAGCAGTTCTTC
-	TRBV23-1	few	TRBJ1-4	CASFLFRDTYEKLFF	TGCGCCAGCTTCTTATTTCGGGACACTTATGAAAAACTGTTTTTT
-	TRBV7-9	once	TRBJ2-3	CASSLQGATDTQYF	TGTGCCAGCAGCCTACAGGGAGCCACAGATACGCAGTATTTT
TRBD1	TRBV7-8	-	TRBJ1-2	CASSLRDRGGVDGYTF	TGTGCCAGCAGCTTAAGGGACAGGGGAGGTGTCGATGGCTACACCTTC